The clone carrying this T cell receptor beta chain occurred many times. This specimen belongs to a study of human T cells and chemical hapten exposure. MiXCR, applied by TCRdb to the RACE reads, yields one record per CDR3 protein. Altogether about 100,000 distinct CDR3 sequences are present, 8% to 13% being singletons, with the ten largest covering 3% to 4.5%. The CDR3 is 12 residues long. The V gene end was trimmed by 7 bases and the J gene end by 9 bases; junction bases not matched to a gene: 6. As to time point: patch test 1, 2 weeks after DPC sensitization. As for treatment: therapeutic diphenylcyclopropenone sensitization with weekly scalp DPC. It was from unfractionated whole blood that total RNA was extracted.

V and J are TRBV12-3 or TRBV12-4 and TRBJ2-1, with 7 bases matching TRBD2. Material: whole blood, obtained in connection with sensitization to the hapten diphenylcyclopropenone (DPC). The sequence was collected from a woman aged 40-49 years with alopecia areata. Some clones in this sample may be carry-over from other donors' samples. For the CDR3, the DNA is TGTGCCAGCAACCCGGGAGGAGGTGAGCAGTTCTTC. Encoded protein: CASNPGGGEQFF.